This T cell receptor beta chain stems from a study of shared clonotypes between healthy human individuals. Study conclusions and caveats: The genetic and exposure-history diversity represented was limited by few donors. Estimated clonotype richness was generally higher in naive than memory subsets. Sequencing depth was expected to affect clonotype sharing among donors.

Assay used: immunoSEQ multiplex PCR; TCRdb lists only in-frame clones, some missing. This table has 640,000 or so clones, 72% appearing once. V was shortened by 1 base and J by 2 bases, with 10 bases between the two germline ends. Germline V lookup: CDR1 SGHRS, CDR2 YFSETQ. The CDR3 covers 16 residues. Regarding this clone: Its target is not known.

Sample: memory CD4+ T cells sorted from blood. Subset described: CD45RA-negative fraction. The V and J genes are TRBV5-1 and TRBJ2-6, with D possibly matching TRBD1 (6 bases). This sequence was found in a woman under 40 in good health. CDR3 DNA sequence: TGCGCCAGCAGCTTGACAGGGTCTACTGGGGCCAACGTCCTGACTTTC. It yields the protein CASSLTGSTGANVLTF.